These 26 T cell receptor beta chains were all obtained from the same sample, sequenced in a study of CXCR3-negative and CXCR3-positive naive CD8 T cells. Study findings and constraints: Higher TRB CDR3 hydrophobicity marked CXCR3-positive naive cells relative to CXCR3-negative naive cells.

The authors prepared UMI-labeled TRB cDNA libraries by 5' RACE. TCRdb re-called the 5' RACE reads and gives one entry per CDR3 protein, without DNA. The sample table sets out tens of thousands of distinct CDR3 sequences. The antigens for these receptors are not known. What was sequenced was naive CXCR3+ CD8+ T cells from blood. Subset meaning: CD45RO-CCR7+CD27+CD95- naive CD8+ T cells expressing CXCR3 (TNR3+). The receptor set was obtained from a human donor in good health. Some clones in this sample may be carry-over from other donors' samples.

The genes are TRBV12-3 or TRBV12-4 and TRBJ2-6; without DNA, the TCRdb call of TRBD1 cannot be checked. This CDR3 is built from 16 residues. CDR3 sequence reads: CASNRDRVSGANVLTF.

The chain joins TRBV5-1 to TRBJ1-1. Germline V gene data show CDR1 as SGHRS and CDR2 as YFSETQ. CDR3 size: 17 residues. CDR3 sequence: CASSFSRQGSTNTEAFF.

The chain joins TRBV4-1 to TRBJ1-3. The CDR3 runs 15 residues. CDR1 and CDR2 (germline): MGHRA, YSYEKL. CDR3 residues: CASNQDPGFGNTIYF.

This chain joins TRBV28 and TRBJ2-7; TCRdb proposes TRBD1, but this gene call is untestable without DNA. Germline V gene sequence: CDR1 MDHEN, CDR2 SYDVKM. This CDR3 has 14 residues. CDR3 amino acids: CASSPGQLLYEQYF.

This sequence joins TRBV19 and TRBJ2-6; TCRdb's D call of TRBD2 is untestable without DNA. CDR3 length: 18 amino acids. Germline CDR1 reads LNHDA; CDR2 reads SQIVND (reference sequence). CDR3 in amino acids: CASSPRGGPHSGANVLTF.

The rearrangement uses TRBV5-1 and TRBJ2-7; TCRdb's D call, TRBD1, is unchecked because there is no DNA. Germline V gene lookup returns CDR1 SGHRS and CDR2 YFSETQ. The CDR3 spans 13 residues. Here the CDR3 reads CASTRDRGYEQYF. Based on the CDR3 plus reference TRBV5-1 and TRBJ2-7, the full variable domain is KAGVTQTPRYLIKTRGQQVTLSCSPISGHRSVSWYQQTPGQGLQFLFEYFSETQRNKGNFPGRFSGRQFSNSRSEMNVSTLELGDSALYLCASTRDRGYEQYFGPGTRLTVT.

This chain connects TRBV12-3 or TRBV12-4 to TRBJ2-2; the TRBD1 assignment by TCRdb is unverifiable without DNA. The CDR3 contains 16 residues. Here the CDR3 reads CASSLPKQGDTGELFF.

The CDR3 is CASSFSAYYTF. The V gene is TRBV7-9, the J gene TRBJ1-2. Germline values: CDR1 SEHNR, CDR2 FQNEAQ (reference sequence). The CDR3 length is 11 residues.

The V and J genes are TRBV12-3 or TRBV12-4 and TRBJ2-7; TCRdb reports TRBD2, a call that lacks DNA to check it against. The CDR3 has 14 residues. The CDR3 is CASSLVQGGNEQYF.

The chain combines TRBV7-8 with TRBJ2-1; the D call from TCRdb, TRBD2, cannot be confirmed without DNA. The CDR3 contains 15 residues. The germline CDR1 and CDR2 sequences are SGHVS and FQNEAQ. CDR3 sequence reads: CASSPPGLARNEQFF.

The CDR3 spells CSAPGTVDTGELFF. The chain carries TRBV29-1 and TRBJ2-2; the TRBD1 assignment by TCRdb is unverifiable without DNA. CDR1 and CDR2 (germline): SQVTM, ANQGSEA. The CDR3 extends over 14 amino acids.

The chain employs TRBV7-8 and TRBJ2-3; TCRdb's D call of TRBD2 is untestable without DNA. This CDR3 has 16 residues. The germline CDR1 and CDR2 sequences are SGHVS and FQNEAQ. The chain's CDR3 is CASSLASGGTTDTQYF.

The chain has TRBV5-1 and TRBJ2-1; TCRdb returns TRBD1, unconfirmable since there is no DNA. The CDR3 extends over 13 amino acids. Per germline, CDR1 SGHRS and CDR2 YFSETQ. This chain's CDR3 is CASSLVGRGEQFF.

The rearrangement joins TRBV9 to TRBJ2-3. The V gene's germline CDR1 is SGDLS and CDR2 YYNGEE. The CDR3 runs to 15 residues. The CDR3: CASSVGITSTDTQYF.

The V and J genes are TRBV27 and TRBJ2-3. CDR1 MNHEY and CDR2 SMNVEV come from the germline V gene (reference sequence). CDR3 length equals 13 residues. The CDR3 protein is CASSFYHTDTQYF.

The chain links TRBV7-7 to TRBJ2-7; TCRdb picks TRBD2, but there is no DNA to check that call. The germline V gene has CDR1 SSHAT and CDR2 FNYEAQ (reference sequence). The CDR3 spans 13 residues. The CDR3 sequence is CASSPGEGDEQYF.

This chain uses TRBV24-1 with TRBJ2-7. Germline V gives CDR1 KGHDR, CDR2 SFDVKD. The CDR3 runs to 11 residues. The CDR3 spells CATSADYEQYF.

V usage is TRBV28 and J usage is TRBJ2-6. The CDR3 spans 11 residues. Germline CDR1 MDHEN, CDR2 SYDVKM. The CDR3 spells CASSRSRVLTF.

The chain couples TRBV28 to TRBJ2-1; TCRdb returns TRBD2, unconfirmable since there is no DNA. There are 15 residues in the CDR3. Germline CDR1 reads MDHEN; CDR2 reads SYDVKM. The chain's CDR3 is CASSFPRGGLVIQFF.

The chain employs TRBV29-1 and TRBJ1-2; TCRdb lists TRBD1, though no DNA is available to test this call. The CDR3 has 18 residues. CDR1 and CDR2 from the germline V gene are SQVTM and ANQGSEA. The CDR3 here is CSVDDPEKLTGTNYGYTF.

The chain recombines TRBV29-1 with TRBJ2-1. The length of the CDR3 is 14 residues. CDR1 is SQVTM and CDR2 is ANQGSEA in the germline V gene. The CDR3 is CSVEEGRIYNEQFF.

The V gene is TRBV28, the J gene TRBJ2-7; with no DNA, the TCRdb D assignment of TRBD2 cannot be verified. The length of the CDR3 is 14 residues. CDR1 and CDR2 (germline): MDHEN, SYDVKM. The chain's CDR3 is CASSPSGLKSEQYF.

The CDR3 protein is CASSLTPGQGETEAFF. This chain connects TRBV7-9 to TRBJ1-1; there is no DNA to check the TCRdb D call of TRBD1. This CDR3 is built from 16 residues. The V gene's germline CDR1 is SEHNR and CDR2 FQNEAQ (reference sequence).

V and J are TRBV7-6 and TRBJ2-7. The CDR3 contains 12 residues. Germline values: CDR1 SGHVS, CDR2 FNYEAQ. CDR3: CASSPHGGEQYF.

This chain connects TRBV4-1 to TRBJ1-2. The CDR3 spans 16 residues. In germline, CDR1 is MGHRA, CDR2 YSYEKL. CDR3 sequence: CASSQVTDISNYGYTF.

The chain links TRBV6-5 to TRBJ1-6; lacking DNA, the TRBD1 call made by TCRdb goes unchecked. Per the germline V gene, CDR1 is MNHEY and CDR2 is SVGAGI. This CDR3 spans 17 amino acids. CDR3 residues: CASSYGSGAGANSPLHF.